This TCR beta chain stems from a study of control samples from healthy donors and cancer patients. Clones were sequenced by immunoSEQ multiplex PCR, and TCRdb holds only the in-frame ones, with some missing. The table lists roughly 45,000 clones, approximately 83% of them singletons. The CDR3 sequence is 15 residues long. Trimming shortened V by 0 bases and J by 1 base, and 10 bases separated the two germline ends. Germline V lookup: CDR1 SGDLS, CDR2 YYNGEE. The receptor's source is a woman between 45 and 65 years old with lung cancer. The J gene is TRBJ2-5, the V gene TRBV9, with D maybe TRBD2 (5 bases). Sequencing input: PBMCs. CDR3 bases: TGTGCCAGCAGCGTAGCCCCTAGCAGCCAAGAGACCCAGTACTTC. Protein product: CASSVAPSSQETQYF.